This T cell receptor (beta chain) came from a study of T cells in Graves' hyperthyroidism and ophthalmopathy. Points from the study as a whole: The model made its ophthalmopathy prediction, and onset followed a median roughly six months later.

This CDR3 is 16 amino acids long. V was pared by 4 bases and J by 5 bases, with 21 bases between. CDR1 SGHDT and CDR2 YYEEEE come from the germline V gene. No progression to ophthalmopathy during 18 months of follow-up defined stable disease. TCR beta CDR3 regions were amplified from RNA transcripts. Researchers ran a first-round RT-PCR on the TCR CDR3 using the HTBI primer set. TCRdb reprocessed the multiplex PCR reads with MiXCR, giving one entry per CDR3 protein. In the table there are about 680,000 distinct CDR3 sequences, roughly a third of which are singletons. Regarding this clonotype: Its antigen is as yet unknown.

The sequenced sample consisted of blood. This chain joins TRBV5-6 and TRBJ1-1; a weak D match, TRBD1 (5 bases). This clonotype was obtained from a woman in her thirties or forties with Graves' hyperthyroidism. In DNA, the CDR3 is TGTGCCAGCAGCCTTGGGGGGGGGTTCGAGGGAACTGAAGCTTTCTTT. Translating gives CASSLGGGFEGTEAFF.